The rows below give T cell receptor beta chains drawn from one sample of a study of blood T cell repertoires in COVID-19. Sequenced by immunoSEQ multiplex PCR; TCRdb stores in-frame clones only, minus some. Found here are fewer than 200,000 clones, 90% to 95% of them singletons; the top ten hold approximately 4.6%. Sequenced material: peripheral blood. The receptors derive from a woman between 45 and 60 years old with acute or convalescent COVID-19. CDR3s include the opening cysteine and the closing phenylalanine or tryptophan. A D gene is named only where the DNA matches it firmly. Not every row has a clone size; where given, it reads once, few, many or a size class.

J	D	V	size	CDR3	DNA
TRBJ2-3	TRBD2	TRBV4-3	.	CASSQEGLADTQYF	TGCGCCAGCAGCCAAGAGGGACTAGCAGATACGCAGTATTTT
TRBJ1-4	.	TRBV10-1	.	CASSSGTNNEKLFF	TGCGCCAGCAGTTCCGGGACAAATAATGAAAAACTGTTTTTT
TRBJ2-1	TRBD2	TRBV14	once	CASSQDRGSGGLNEQFF	TGTGCCAGCAGCCAAGATCGGGGTAGCGGGGGGTTAAATGAGCAGTTCTTC
TRBJ2-5	.	TRBV6-2/TRBV6-3	.	CASSYVGGKTQYF	TGTGCCAGCAGTTACGTTGGGGGGAAGACCCAGTACTTC
TRBJ1-3	TRBD1	TRBV28	.	CASSSGQGGSTIYF	TGTGCCAGCAGTTCGGGACAGGGGGGAAGCACCATATATTTT
TRBJ1-1	TRBD1	TRBV27	few	CASSLTGAENTEAFF	TGTGCCAGCAGTTTGACAGGGGCGGAGAACACTGAAGCTTTCTTT
TRBJ1-5	.	TRBV7-2	.	CASSLSGVGNQPQHF	TGTGCCAGCAGCTTATCCGGGGTCGGCAATCAGCCCCAGCATTTT
TRBJ1-1	.	TRBV7-2	.	CASSLSTGNTEAFF	TGTGCCAGCAGCTTAAGTACAGGGAACACTGAAGCTTTCTTT
TRBJ2-7	.	TRBV16	.	CASSQRGTYEQYF	TGTGCCAGCAGCCAAAGGGGAACCTACGAGCAGTACTTC
TRBJ1-2	TRBD1	TRBV4-1	.	CASSPGTVDGYTF	TGCGCCAGCAGCCCGGGGACAGTGGATGGCTACACCTTC
TRBJ1-1	.	TRBV7-9	.	CASSQVRGSMNTEAFF	TGTGCCAGCAGCCAAGTTAGGGGTAGCATGAACACTGAAGCTTTCTTT
TRBJ2-5	TRBD2	TRBV27	.	CASSLRGRLRETQETQYF	TGTGCCAGCAGTTTAAGGGGAAGGCTGCGGGAGACCCAAGAGACCCAGTACTTC
TRBJ2-7	TRBD1	TRBV23-1	few	CASSLGQGIRVYEQYF	TGCGCCAGCAGTCTAGGACAGGGTATAAGAGTGTACGAGCAGTACTTC